These 10 T cell receptor beta chains originate from one sample sequenced in a study of beta chain features in type 1 diabetes. These receptors lack a known antigen. Whole-study findings and limits: Type 1 diabetes patients had TCRB CDR3s that were shorter (moderately but significantly so) in all four CD4+ subsets.

Investigators reverse transcribed all isolated RNA, so they sequenced expressed TCRB transcripts. The table came from immunoSEQ multiplex PCR; TCRdb's copy has only in-frame clones and leaves some out. The profile shows about 300,000 clones, about 13% of them singletons. Sequencing input: naive CD4+ T cells from blood. These receptors originate from a woman between 18 and 30 years old with type 1 diabetes.

This clone was counted only a few times. This rearrangement joins TRBV25-1 to TRBJ2-5; TRBD1 agrees at 8 bases. Losses at the gene ends were 1 base for V and 5 bases for J; bases not matched to a gene: 6. CDR1 and CDR2 from the germline V gene are MGHDK and SYGVNS. CDR3 length: 15 residues. The CDR3 DNA reads TGTGCCAGCAGTGAATGGGCAGGGGGCTTGGAGACCCAGTACTTC. It codes for CASSEWAGGLETQYF.

This clone was counted between two and nine times. The chain uses TRBV5-1 and TRBJ2-1; possible D gene TRBD1, 5 bases. CDR1 is SGHRS and CDR2 is YFSETQ in the germline V gene. CDR3 length: 15 residues. V shed 0 bases and J shed 6 bases, with 13 bases lying between them. CDR3 sequence (DNA): TGCGCCAGCAGCTTGGGCCCCACAGGCACCAATGAGCAGTTCTTC. The encoded protein is CASSLGPTGTNEQFF.

This clone was seen more than once but under ten times. The V and J genes are TRBV2 and TRBJ1-3; D gene uncertain. The CDR3 extends over 13 amino acids. V was cut by 7 bases and J by 4 bases, with 11 bases left in between. CDR1 SNHLY and CDR2 FYNNEI come from the germline V gene. The CDR3 nucleotides are TGTGCCAGCACGACTCTCCCAGGAAACACCATATATTTT. The encoded protein is CASTTLPGNTIYF.

The chain uses TRBV5-1 and TRBJ1-1; 7 nucleotides match TRBD1. CDR1 is SGHRS and CDR2 is YFSETQ in the germline V gene. Losses at the gene ends were 4 bases for V and 4 bases for J; bases not matched to a gene: 7. CDR3 length: 14 amino acids. CDR3 nucleotides: TGCGCCAGCAGCATAGCAGGGGGAGTCACTGAAGCTTTCTTT. Translated: CASSIAGGVTEAFF.

The V gene is TRBV27, the J gene TRBJ2-3; 7 nucleotides align to TRBD2. V shed 3 bases, J shed 4 bases, and the junction held 4 bases outside the gene matches. The CDR3 has 14 amino acids. Germline V gives CDR1 MNHEY, CDR2 SMNVEV (reference sequence). For the CDR3, the DNA is TGTGCCAGCAGTTTGTGGACTAGGGCAGATACGCAGTATTTT. It yields the protein CASSLWTRADTQYF.

The J gene is TRBJ2-3, the V gene TRBV2; 8 positions match TRBD1. Germline V gives CDR1 SNHLY, CDR2 FYNNEI. The CDR3 is 14 amino acids. The J segment lost 2 bases and the V segment lost 6 bases, leaving 4 bases of the junction unmatched. CDR3 sequence (DNA): TGTGCCAGCAGGGACAGGGCAAACACAGATACGCAGTATTTT. It yields the protein CASRDRANTDTQYF. Looking up the rest from reference TRBV2 and TRBJ2-3 gives the full variable domain: EPEVTQTPSHQVTQMGQEVILRCVPISNHLYFYWYRQILGQKVEFLVSFYNNEISEKSEIFDDQFSVERPDGSNFTLKIRSTKLEDSAMYFCASRDRANTDTQYFGPGTRLTVL.

This clone has a handful of counts. The chain is built from TRBV7-2 and TRBJ2-3; D is possibly TRBD2 (5 bases). The V gene lost 5 bases and the J gene lost 0 bases, with 9 bases spanning the gap. Germline CDR1 reads SGHTA; CDR2 reads FQGNSA. The CDR3 has 14 residues. The CDR3 is CASSLSGSTDTQYF. The CDR3 nucleotides are TGTGCCAGCAGCCTCAGCGGAAGCACAGATACGCAGTATTTT.

J is TRBJ2-1 and V is TRBV9, with 10 bases lining up with TRBD2. Germline CDR1 SGDLS, CDR2 YYNGEE. The CDR3 consists of 16 residues. The V gene end was trimmed by 4 bases and the J gene end by 5 bases; junction bases not matched to a gene: 9. CDR3 coding DNA: TGTGCCAGCAGCTTAACCGGGACTAGCGTTCACAATGAGCAGTTCTTC. It specifies CASSLTGTSVHNEQFF.

This chain joins TRBV30 and TRBJ1-4; a possible D gene is TRBD1 (5 bases). V was shortened by 5 bases and J by 6 bases, with 13 bases between the two germline ends. CDR3 length: 13 amino acids. The germline CDR1 and CDR2 sequences are GTSNPN and SVGIG (reference sequence). The CDR3 here is CAWSGGFDEKLFF. The CDR3 DNA sequence: TGTGCCTGGTCGGGGGGGTTTGATGAAAAACTGTTTTTT.

This clone was seen a handful of times. This chain joins TRBV29-1 and TRBJ2-5, with 7 bases lining up with TRBD2. The length of the CDR3 is 13 residues. V dropped 4 bases and J dropped 1; count of bases not matched to a gene: 3. Germline-derived CDR1 and CDR2 are SQVTM and ANQGSEA. Written as DNA, the CDR3 is TGCAGCGTTGGGGCTAGCGGCCAAGAGACCCAGTACTTC. The encoded protein is CSVGASGQETQYF.